This entry is about one T cell receptor beta chain. Germline CDR1 is SGHVS and CDR2 is FQNEAQ. The CDR3 extends over 14 amino acids. V was cut by 6 bases and J by 10 bases, with 16 bases left in between. The data derive from a study of PD-L1 blockade in urothelial cancer. The wider study: Intravenous atezolizumab, 1,200 mg every 3 weeks, was begun by patients around 2014. Previous chemotherapy exposure amounted to 0 to 3 regimens for patients. T cells were recovered from blood samples at a median of around 130,000.

As to time point: pretreatment peripheral blood. Profiled with immunoSEQ multiplex PCR; TCRdb holds only in-frame clones, not every one. In the table there are roughly 50,000 clones, roughly 80% of which are singletons. The V call is TRBV7-8, the J call TRBJ1-6; tentatively, D is TRBD1 (5 bases). Here the sequenced sample was PBMCs, taken around atezolizumab (anti-PD-L1) treatment. The clonotype was recovered from a man in his 70s with urothelial cancer. CDR3 sequence: CASRPEEGPSPLHF. CDR3 in DNA: TGTGCCAGCAGACCCGAGGAGGGGCCATCACCCCTCCACTTT.